Here is one T cell receptor (beta chain) with its context. The specificity of this receptor is unknown. Base qualities are not at hand, and no much larger clone is one base apart. Using the deep immunoSEQ assay, multiplex PCR amplified TCR CDR3 regions from genomic DNA. Extracted genomic DNA from each cell subset was spread evenly across all wells of several immunoSEQ 96-well plates, with each plate serving as a replicate. For sorted subsets, 200 to 250 ng of genomic DNA, equivalent to 25,000 to 35,000 T cell genomes, went into each replicate PCR. Purified libraries were measured with a Qubit 3.0 fluorometer, size-checked on a Bioanalyzer 2100, and measured again with the KAPA Library Quantification kit. Every immunoSEQ 96-well plate was sequenced on a dedicated single-read 150-cycle Illumina NextSeq 550 flow cell. Concerning the study's data processing: Because only junctional sequences without quality scores were contained in the immunoSEQ output, filtering matching that applied to full-length reads could not be performed. Sequences were annotated with PyIR, a Python wrapper for IgBLAST v1.9, using IMGT germline references to assign V/J genes and CDR3. Reads with weak V/J assignments (E-value above 1e-6), missing CDR3, stop codons, out-of-frame junctions, or ambiguous translated residues were removed. V3J clonotypes were defined by identical inferred V gene, J gene, and CDR3 amino acid sequence. Percentage overlap between repertoires was computed as shared unique clonotypes divided by the size of the smaller repertoire. Three approaches were used to assess repertoire richness: RTK rarefaction, the Chao1 estimator, and Recon v2.1 estimates of unobserved clonotypes. For all TCRbeta clonotypes obtained by the gDNA method from four donors, generation probabilities were computed with OLGA. In its TCRdb copy, this immuneACCESS table keeps in-frame sequences only and misses some clones. Where compared with another copy, unresolved V genes explain less than half of these, and the others have no known cause. For V, J and clone size, that table is used; D and trimming come from the DNA. In this sample the table shows roughly 1,600,000 clones, 97% to 99% of which occur a single time. Around 0.33% of the sample belongs to the ten largest clones.

The data were obtained in a study of shared clonotypes between healthy human individuals (dated by TCRdb to 2018 to 2021). General notes on the study: Three men and two women, aged 18 to 49 years, made up the cohort. Between about 0.9 and 8.9 billion PBMCs per donor were obtained by leukapheresis. For each donor, CD4 naive and CD4 memory were each given three plates, CD8 naive was given two plates, and CD8 memory was given one plate. The study deeply sequenced blood TCR repertoires of several healthy adults to estimate repertoire size and the extent of clonotype sharing between individuals. To increase sequencing depth and limit assay-specific biases, different laboratories used diverse techniques to prepare libraries and sequence TCR repertoires. Beyond this particular receptor, the publication reports: Even with the large sequencing depth, rarefaction of the sorted-subset datasets indicated that sequencing was incomplete. About 5% of naive CD4, 3% to 3.5% of naive CD8, approximately 2.2% of memory CD4, and more than 0.35% of memory CD8 clonotypes were shared across several donors. Because the study included a small number of donors, the genetic and exposure-history diversity represented was limited. Naive subsets generally had larger estimated clonotype richness than memory subsets did. Clonotypes shared by all four sorted-subset donors showed higher generation probabilities than non-shared clonotypes. Sampling was restricted to blood, and TCR repertoires in tissues likely differ from the TCR repertoires found in blood. Based on pairwise subsampling, the degree of clonotype sharing among donors was expected to be affected by sequencing depth.

The donors were healthy, HIV-negative adults with no recently reported acute infections or vaccinations. Every donor was a Caucasian adult residing in Nashville, Tennessee, USA. Magnetic negative selection was used to enrich CD4+ T cells, after which naive cells were positively selected on CD45RA and the negative fraction became the memory subset. After blood collection by leukapheresis, PBMCs were isolated using Ficoll-Histopaque density gradient centrifugation and then cryopreserved in the vapor phase of liquid nitrogen. Analytical flow cytometry was used to check the purity and quantity of each magnetically sorted T cell population. Genomic DNA was isolated from every sorted fraction and measured by UV absorbance on a Nanodrop 2000c. Trimming takes 2 bases off V and 4 bases off J; junction bases not matched to a gene: 5. Counted from cysteine to phenylalanine, this CDR3 has 17 amino acids. Only the CDR3 DNA stays, 51 bases, in frame from base 1. For CDR1 and CDR2, the germline V gene lists MGHRA and YSYEKL.

This sequence was found in a man aged 30-40 years in good health. Sequencing input: naive CD4+ T cells sorted from blood. In light of the paper, this sample's cell subset or site label describes: CD45RA+ positively selected. The chain links TRBV4-1 with TRBJ2-5; 15 junctional bases match TRBD2. The base sequence is TGCGCCAGCAGCCAATTCCCGGGACTAGCGGGAGGAGAGACCCAGTACTTC. Translated, this gives CASSQFPGLAGGETQYF.